Shown below are 9 T cell receptor beta chains from a single sample sequenced in a study of cytomegalovirus exposure and HLA in healthy donors. Use of 60 Vbeta and 13 Jbeta primers characterized the PCR. The protocol was immunoSEQ multiplex PCR, while the TCRdb copy is restricted to in-frame clones and leaves out a portion. This sample's table has about 140,000 clones. The specimen was PBMCs. All receptors derive from a man between 40 and 49 years old in good health and CMV-seronegative.

The chain uses TRBV4-3 and TRBJ2-1; TRBD2 might be the D (7 bases). This CDR3 has 14 amino acids. In germline, CDR1 is LGHNA, CDR2 YSLEER. V was cut by 4 bases and J by 13 bases, with 20 bases left in between. Here the CDR3 reads CASSPTEGGGPQFF. The CDR3 DNA reads as TGCGCCAGCAGCCCGACAGAGGGGGGGGGCCCTCAGTTCTTC.

J is TRBJ2-7 and V is TRBV9; TRBD1 matches at 9 bases. Looked up from germline, CDR1 is SGDLS and CDR2 is YYNGEE. This CDR3 contains 16 residues. V was pared by 0 bases and J by 2 bases, with 6 bases of the junction left unmatched. CDR3 nucleotides: TGTGCCAGCAGCGTAGGCCCCGGGACAGGGCCCTACGAGCAGTACTTC. Its translation is CASSVGPGTGPYEQYF.

The J gene is TRBJ1-2, the V gene TRBV29-1, with TRBD1 as a possible D gene (6 bases). Germline CDR1 reads SQVTM; CDR2 reads ANQGSEA. With 4 bases removed from V and 8 bases from J, the gap between germline ends came to 14 bases. This CDR3 has 12 amino acids. The CDR3 is CSVGYRERGYTF. Here the CDR3 DNA reads TGCAGCGTTGGTTACAGGGAGAGGGGCTACACCTTC.

The chain combines TRBV2 with TRBJ1-4, with D possibly being TRBD1 (5 bases). V lost 3 bases and J 8 bases, leaving 13 bases between the germline ends. In germline, CDR1 is SNHLY, CDR2 FYNNEI. The CDR3 has 14 residues. Here the CDR3 DNA reads TGTGCCAGCAGTGATCTCGCCTCAGGGGAAAAACTGTTTTTT. As protein: CASSDLASGEKLFF. Supplemented by reference TRBV2 and TRBJ1-4, the full variable domain reads EPEVTQTPSHQVTQMGQEVILRCVPISNHLYFYWYRQILGQKVEFLVSFYNNEISEKSEIFDDQFSVERPDGSNFTLKIRSTKLEDSAMYFCASSDLASGEKLFFGSGTQLSVL.

V and J are TRBV6-1 and TRBJ1-5; D might be TRBD1 (5 bases). Trimming took off 4 bases at V and 0 bases at J, with 10 bases between the two ends. In germline, CDR1 is MNHNS, CDR2 SASEGT. The CDR3 contains 15 residues. This CDR3 reads CASSGTGYSNQPQHF. DNA of the CDR3: TGTGCCAGCAGTGGAACAGGTTATAGCAATCAGCCCCAGCATTTT.

The rearrangement uses TRBV6-5 and TRBJ1-2, with D maybe TRBD1 (6 bases). The CDR3 is 16 residues long. Germline values: CDR1 MNHEY, CDR2 SVGAGI. Trimming stripped 4 bases from V and 7 bases from J, with 22 bases between. The CDR3 spells CASSLTLGQLSGGYTF. The CDR3 coding sequence is TGTGCCAGCAGTTTGACTCTCGGACAGCTCTCGGGTGGCTACACCTTC.

This chain links TRBV6-6 with TRBJ1-2; D ambiguous. The V end lost 0 bases, the J end lost 7 bases, and 15 bases lay between the germline ends. This CDR3 is built from 15 residues. Per the germline V gene, CDR1 is MNHNY and CDR2 is SVGAGI (reference sequence). CDR3 residues: CASSYSTGGSGGYTF. In DNA, the CDR3 is TGTGCCAGCAGTTACTCGACGGGTGGTAGCGGTGGCTACACCTTC.

The chain combines TRBV18 with TRBJ2-4; no clear D gene. Germline V gene sequence: CDR1 KGHSH, CDR2 LQKENI. The CDR3 is made up of 12 amino acids. V was pared by 3 bases and J by 7 bases, with 7 bases between. The CDR3 region has the DNA TGTGCCAGCTCACCGAACACGAACATTCAGTACTTC. Amino acid sequence: CASSPNTNIQYF.

CDR3 DNA: TGTGCCAGCAGCTACAGCACCGGGGAGCTGTTTTTT. Its translation: CASSYSTGELFF. The genes are TRBV7-3 and TRBJ2-2; D gene ambiguous. Germline-derived CDR1 and CDR2 are SGHTA and FQGTGA. This CDR3 is 12 amino acids long. V shed 4 bases and J shed 4 bases, with 4 bases lying between them.